What follows describes a single TCR beta chain. Germline V gene lookup returns CDR1 MNHEY and CDR2 SMNVEV (reference sequence). The length of the CDR3 is 12 residues. V was cut by 5 bases and J by 1 base, with 5 bases left in between. The sample originates from a study of blood T cell repertoires in COVID-19. Original processing methods: Estimates of nucleated cell counts were drawn from the amplification of reference gene primers. The data were produced by immunoSEQ multiplex PCR, yet TCRdb's version contains in-frame clones alone and is incomplete. V and J calls and clone size follow that table, whereas D and trimming were derived from the DNA. The sample shows around 250,000 clones, around 81% of them seen only once.

The receptor was derived from a man aged 45 to 65 with active or convalescent COVID-19. V and J are TRBV27 and TRBJ1-1; D call uncertain. The sequenced sample was peripheral blood. CDR3: CASSNRNTEAFF. Written as DNA, the CDR3 is TGTGCCAGCAGTAACAGGAACACTGAAGCTTTCTTT.